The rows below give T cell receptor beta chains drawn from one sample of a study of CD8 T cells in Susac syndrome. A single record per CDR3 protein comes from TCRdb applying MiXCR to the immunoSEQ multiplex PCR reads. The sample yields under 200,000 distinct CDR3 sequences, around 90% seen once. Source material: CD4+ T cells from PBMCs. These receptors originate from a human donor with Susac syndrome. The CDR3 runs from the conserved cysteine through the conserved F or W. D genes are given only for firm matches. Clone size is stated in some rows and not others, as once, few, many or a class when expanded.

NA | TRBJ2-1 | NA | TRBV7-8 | TGTGCCAGCAGCTTACGGGACAATGGGAATGAGCAGTTCTTC | CASSLRDNGNEQFF
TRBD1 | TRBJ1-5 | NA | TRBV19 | TGTGCCAGTAGGAAACTCGCCGGGCAGGGGGTTGGTCAGCCCCAGCATTTT | CASRKLAGQGVGQPQHF
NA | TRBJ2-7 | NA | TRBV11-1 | TGTGCCAGCAGCTTAGCTGAGGGGGGCTACGAGCAGTACTTC | CASSLAEGGYEQYF
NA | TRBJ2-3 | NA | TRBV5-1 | TGCGCCAGCAGCAGAGGGCCTCAAGATACGCAGTATTTT | CASSRGPQDTQYF
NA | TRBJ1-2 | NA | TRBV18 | TGTGCCAGCTCACCTAAACGGGACGGAACTGTGGCCTATGGCTACACCTTC | CASSPKRDGTVAYGYTF
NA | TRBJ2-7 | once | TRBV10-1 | TGCGCCAGCAGTGAGTCGATTTCGGGCCACGAGCAGTACTTC | CASSESISGHEQYF
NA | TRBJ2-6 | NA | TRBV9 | TGTGCCAGCAGCGTAGCGTCAGACTCTGGGGCCAACGTCCTGACTTTC | CASSVASDSGANVLTF
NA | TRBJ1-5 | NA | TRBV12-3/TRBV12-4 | TGTGCCAGCAGACGGGGTGGGAATCAGCCCCAGCATTTT | CASRRGGNQPQHF
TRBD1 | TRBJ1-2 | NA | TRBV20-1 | TGCAGTGCAGGGACAGGGACTAACTATGGCTACACCTTC | CSAGTGTNYGYTF
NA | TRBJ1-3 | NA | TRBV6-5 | TGTGCCAGCAGTGGGACAACTAGCTCTGGAAACACCATATATTTT | CASSGTTSSGNTIYF
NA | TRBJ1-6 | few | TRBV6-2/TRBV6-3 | TGTGCCAGCAGTAAAACCTCGACCCTCCACTTT | CASSKTSTLHF
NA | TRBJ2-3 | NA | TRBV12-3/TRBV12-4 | TGTGCCAGCAGTCCAGCACAGGCCCCCGATACGCAGTATTTT | CASSPAQAPDTQYF
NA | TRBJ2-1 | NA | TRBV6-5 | TGTGCCAGCAGTTACTCTGCGGGTAGAGATGAGCAGTTCTTC | CASSYSAGRDEQFF
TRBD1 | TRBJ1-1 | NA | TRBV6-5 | TGTGCCAGCAGTAATTCGGGACAGGGAGGCACTGAAGCTTTCTTT | CASSNSGQGGTEAFF